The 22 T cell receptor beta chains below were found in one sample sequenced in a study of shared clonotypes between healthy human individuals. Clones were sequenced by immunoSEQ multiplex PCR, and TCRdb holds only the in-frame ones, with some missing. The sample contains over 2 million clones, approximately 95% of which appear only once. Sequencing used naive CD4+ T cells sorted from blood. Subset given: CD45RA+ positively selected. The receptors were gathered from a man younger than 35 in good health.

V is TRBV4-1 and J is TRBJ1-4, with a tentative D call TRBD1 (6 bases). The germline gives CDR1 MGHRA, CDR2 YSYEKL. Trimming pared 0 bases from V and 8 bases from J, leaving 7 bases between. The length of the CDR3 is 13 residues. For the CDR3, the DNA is TGCGCCAGCAGCCAAGACAGGGGCGAAAAACTGTTTTTT. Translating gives CASSQDRGEKLFF.

The CDR3 DNA follows: TGTGCTAGTGGTTCCCCTTGGGGGGTGATCGGACAGCCCCAGCATTTT. It codes for CASGSPWGVIGQPQHF. V usage is TRBV12-5 and J usage is TRBJ1-5; D is perhaps TRBD1 (5 bases). This CDR3 is 16 amino acids long. V was shortened by 4 bases and J by 7 bases, with 20 bases between the two germline ends. Germline CDR1 reads LGHNT; CDR2 reads FRNRAP.

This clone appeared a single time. CDR3 region: CASSPTGANEKLFF. CDR3 sequence (DNA): TGTGCCAGCAGCCCCACAGGGGCAAATGAAAAACTGTTTTTT. This chain links TRBV5-4 with TRBJ1-4, with 7 bases identical to TRBD1. The CDR3 length is 14 residues. Per the germline V gene, CDR1 is SGHNT and CDR2 is YYREEE (reference sequence). V trimming: 4 bases; J trimming: 5 bases; junction bases outside the gene matches: 5.

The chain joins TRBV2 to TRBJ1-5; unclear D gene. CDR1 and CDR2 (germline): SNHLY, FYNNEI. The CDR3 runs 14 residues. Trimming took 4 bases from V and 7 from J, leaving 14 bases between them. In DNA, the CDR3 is TGTGCCAGCAGTGTAGGTAAGGGCACCCAGCCCCAGCATTTT. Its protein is CASSVGKGTQPQHF.

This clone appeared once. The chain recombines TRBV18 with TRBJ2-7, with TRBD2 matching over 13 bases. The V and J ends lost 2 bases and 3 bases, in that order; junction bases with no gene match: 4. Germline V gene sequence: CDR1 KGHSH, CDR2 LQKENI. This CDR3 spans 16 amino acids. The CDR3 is CASSPKTSGRDYEQYF. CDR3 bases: TGTGCCAGCTCACCAAAAACTAGCGGGAGGGACTACGAGCAGTACTTC.

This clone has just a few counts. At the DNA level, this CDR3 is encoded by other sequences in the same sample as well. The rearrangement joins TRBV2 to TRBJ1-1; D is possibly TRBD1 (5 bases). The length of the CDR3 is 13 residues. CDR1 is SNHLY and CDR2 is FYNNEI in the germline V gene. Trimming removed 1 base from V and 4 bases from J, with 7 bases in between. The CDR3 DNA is TGTGCCAGCAGTGAAGAGGGGAGCACTGAAGCTTTCTTT. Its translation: CASSEEGSTEAFF.

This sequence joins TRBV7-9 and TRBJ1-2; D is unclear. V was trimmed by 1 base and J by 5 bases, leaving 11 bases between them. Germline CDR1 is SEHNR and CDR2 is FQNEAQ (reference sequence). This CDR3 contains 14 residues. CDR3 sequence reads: CASSLGASFYGYTF. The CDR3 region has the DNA TGTGCCAGCAGCTTAGGGGCGAGTTTTTATGGCTACACCTTC.

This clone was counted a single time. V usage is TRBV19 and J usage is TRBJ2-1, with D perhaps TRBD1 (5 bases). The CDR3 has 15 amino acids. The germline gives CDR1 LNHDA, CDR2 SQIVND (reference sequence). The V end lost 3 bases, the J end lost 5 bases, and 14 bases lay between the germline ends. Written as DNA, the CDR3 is TGTGCCAGTAGTATTGGACACTTCGGACACAATGAGCAGTTCTTC. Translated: CASSIGHFGHNEQFF.

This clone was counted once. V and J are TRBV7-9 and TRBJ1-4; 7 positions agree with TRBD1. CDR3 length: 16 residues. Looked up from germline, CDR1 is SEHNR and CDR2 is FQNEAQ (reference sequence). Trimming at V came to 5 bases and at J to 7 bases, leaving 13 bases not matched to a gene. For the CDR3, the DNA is TGTGCCAGCAGCCTCAGTACAGGGGCCGTAAGTGAAAAACTGTTTTTT. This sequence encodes CASSLSTGAVSEKLFF.

DNA of the CDR3: TGTGCCTGGAGTGTACAGGGCACAAGCAATCAGCCCCAGCATTTT. This encodes CAWSVQGTSNQPQHF. The chain combines TRBV30 with TRBJ1-5; D may be TRBD1 (6 bases). CDR1 and CDR2 from the germline V gene are GTSNPN and SVGIG (reference sequence). The CDR3 loop spans 15 amino acids. Trimming shortened V by 0 bases and J by 1 base, and 10 bases separated the two germline ends.

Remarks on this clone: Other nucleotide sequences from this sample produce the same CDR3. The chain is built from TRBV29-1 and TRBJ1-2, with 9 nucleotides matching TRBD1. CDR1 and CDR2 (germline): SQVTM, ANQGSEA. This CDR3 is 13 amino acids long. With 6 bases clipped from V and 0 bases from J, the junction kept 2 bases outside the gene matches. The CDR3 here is CSVGQGSNYGYTF. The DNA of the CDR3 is TGCAGCGTGGGACAGGGATCTAACTATGGCTACACCTTC.

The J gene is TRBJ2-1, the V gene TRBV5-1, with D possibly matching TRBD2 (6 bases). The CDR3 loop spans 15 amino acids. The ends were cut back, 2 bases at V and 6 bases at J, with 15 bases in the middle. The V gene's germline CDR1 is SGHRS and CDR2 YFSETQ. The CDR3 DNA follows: TGCGCCAGCAGCTTTGATACGGGGGAGCGCAATGAGCAGTTCTTC. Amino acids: CASSFDTGERNEQFF. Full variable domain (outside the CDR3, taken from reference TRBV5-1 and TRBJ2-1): KAGVTQTPRYLIKTRGQQVTLSCSPISGHRSVSWYQQTPGQGLQFLFEYFSETQRNKGNFPGRFSGRQFSNSRSEMNVSTLELGDSALYLCASSFDTGERNEQFFGPGTRLTVL.

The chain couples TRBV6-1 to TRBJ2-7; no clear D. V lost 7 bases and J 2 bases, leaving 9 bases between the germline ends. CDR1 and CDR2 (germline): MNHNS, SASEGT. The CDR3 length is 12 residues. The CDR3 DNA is TGTGCCAGCAAAGGAGCCACCTACGAGCAGTACTTC. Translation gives CASKGATYEQYF.

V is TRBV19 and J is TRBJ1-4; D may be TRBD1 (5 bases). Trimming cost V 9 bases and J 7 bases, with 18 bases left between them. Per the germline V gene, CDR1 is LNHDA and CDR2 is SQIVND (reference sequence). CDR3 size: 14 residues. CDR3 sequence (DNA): TGTGCCAGCGTCGGATTAGGGGAGACTGAAAAACTGTTTTTT. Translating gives CASVGLGETEKLFF.

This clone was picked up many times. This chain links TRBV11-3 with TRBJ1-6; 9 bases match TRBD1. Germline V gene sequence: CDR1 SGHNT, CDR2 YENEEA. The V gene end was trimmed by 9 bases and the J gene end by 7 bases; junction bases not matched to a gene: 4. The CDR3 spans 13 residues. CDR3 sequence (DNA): TGTGCCAGATGGGACAGGGTCAATTCACCCCTCCACTTT. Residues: CARWDRVNSPLHF.

Written as DNA, the CDR3 is TGTGCCAGCAGCTTAGGGGAAGGGGCCCAGTACTTC. It yields the protein CASSLGEGAQYF. The chain carries TRBV7-9 and TRBJ2-5; a possible D gene is TRBD1 (5 bases). Germline V gene data show CDR1 as SEHNR and CDR2 as FQNEAQ (reference sequence). The CDR3 is 12 residues long. Trimming took off 1 base at V and 9 bases at J, with 9 bases between the two ends.

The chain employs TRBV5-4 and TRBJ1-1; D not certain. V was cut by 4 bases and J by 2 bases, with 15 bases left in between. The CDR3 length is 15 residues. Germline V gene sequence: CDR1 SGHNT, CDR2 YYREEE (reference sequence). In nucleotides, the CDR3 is TGTGCCAGCAGCCCCGCCGGGTCAACAAACACTGAAGCTTTCTTT. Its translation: CASSPAGSTNTEAFF. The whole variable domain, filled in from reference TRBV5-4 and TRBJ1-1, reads ETGVTQSPTHLIKTRGQQVTLRCSSQSGHNTVSWYQQALGQGPQFIFQYYREEENGRGNFPPRFSGLQFPNYSSELNVNALELDDSALYLCASSPAGSTNTEAFFGQGTRLTVV.

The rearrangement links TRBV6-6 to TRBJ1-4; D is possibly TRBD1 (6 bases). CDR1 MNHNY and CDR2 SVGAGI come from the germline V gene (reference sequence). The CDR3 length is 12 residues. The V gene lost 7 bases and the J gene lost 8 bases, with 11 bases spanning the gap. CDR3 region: CASTGEREKLFF. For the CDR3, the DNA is TGTGCCAGCACAGGGGAGCGGGAAAAACTGTTTTTT.

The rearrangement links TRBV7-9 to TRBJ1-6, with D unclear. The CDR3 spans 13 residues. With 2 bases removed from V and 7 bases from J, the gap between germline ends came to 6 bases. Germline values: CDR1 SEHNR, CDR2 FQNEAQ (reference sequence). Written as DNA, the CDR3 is TGTGCCAGCAGCTTAAGGGAGAATTCACCCCTCCACTTT. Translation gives CASSLRENSPLHF.

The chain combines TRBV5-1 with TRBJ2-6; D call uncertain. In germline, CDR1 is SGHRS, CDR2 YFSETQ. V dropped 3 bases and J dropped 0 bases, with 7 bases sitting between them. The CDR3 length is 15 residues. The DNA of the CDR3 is TGCGCCAGCAGCTCCAGATTCTCTGGGGCCAACGTCCTGACTTTC. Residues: CASSSRFSGANVLTF.

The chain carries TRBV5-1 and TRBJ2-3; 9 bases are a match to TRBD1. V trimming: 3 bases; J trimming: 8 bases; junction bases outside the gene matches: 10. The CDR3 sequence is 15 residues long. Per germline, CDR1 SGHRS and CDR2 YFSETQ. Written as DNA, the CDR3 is TGCGCCAGCAGCTCTACCGGGACAGGGTTAGCTACGCAGTATTTT. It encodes CASSSTGTGLATQYF.

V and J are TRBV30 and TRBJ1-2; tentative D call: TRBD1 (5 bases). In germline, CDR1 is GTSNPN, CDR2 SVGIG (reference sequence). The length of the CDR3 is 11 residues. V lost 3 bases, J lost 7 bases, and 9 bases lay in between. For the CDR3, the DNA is TGTGCCTGGAGAGGGGTTGTTGGCTACACCTTC. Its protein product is CAWRGVVGYTF.